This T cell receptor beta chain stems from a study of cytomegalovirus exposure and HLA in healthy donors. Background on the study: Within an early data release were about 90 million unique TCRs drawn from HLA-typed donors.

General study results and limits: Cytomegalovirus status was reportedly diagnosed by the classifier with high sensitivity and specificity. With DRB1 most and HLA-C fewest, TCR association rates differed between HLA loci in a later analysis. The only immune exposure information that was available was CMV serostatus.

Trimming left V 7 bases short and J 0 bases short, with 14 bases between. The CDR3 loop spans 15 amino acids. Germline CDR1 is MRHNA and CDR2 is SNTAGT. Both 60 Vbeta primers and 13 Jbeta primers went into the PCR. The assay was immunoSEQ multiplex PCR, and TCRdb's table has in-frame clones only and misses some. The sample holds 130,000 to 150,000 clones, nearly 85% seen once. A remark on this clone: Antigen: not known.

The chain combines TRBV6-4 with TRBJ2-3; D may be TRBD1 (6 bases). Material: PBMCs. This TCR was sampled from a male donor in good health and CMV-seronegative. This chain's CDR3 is CASKLEGGSTDTQYF. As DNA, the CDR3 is TGTGCCAGCAAATTAGAAGGGGGAAGCACAGATACGCAGTATTTT.